This paragraph covers one T cell receptor beta chain sequence. Its target is not known. CEF-cultured naive and memory CD4+ T cell DNA got survey-level sequencing. Produced via immunoSEQ multiplex PCR; TCRdb's table is partial and in-frame only. The sample lists 35,000 to 45,000 clones, about four fifths occurring once. These data originate in a study of CD4 T cells in relation to SARS-CoV-2 and coronaviruses. Study-level findings and limits: The assay detects memory recall responses, not culture-primed primary responses.

The CDR3 has 13 residues. The V gene end was trimmed by 7 bases and the J gene end by 3 bases; junction bases not matched to a gene: 4. Input material: naive CD4+ T cells from PBMCs, cultured in vitro. Specified subset: naive CD4+ T cells isolated by negative enrichment. The sequence was obtained from an adult with COVID-19. The V gene is TRBV23-1, the J gene TRBJ2-7, with 9 bases identical to TRBD1. TRBV23-1 qualifies as an ORF whose function is uncertain. CDR3 sequence: CASKGQGLYEQYF. CDR3 DNA sequence: TGCGCCAGCAAAGGACAGGGGCTCTACGAGCAGTACTTC.